Below are 27 T cell receptor beta chains sequenced from a single sample in a study of response to subunit inactivated influenza vaccine. TCRdb processed the RT-PCR reads anew with MiXCR; each CDR3 protein has one entry. The sample records under 200,000 distinct CDR3 sequences, roughly 12% being singletons. This sample also appeared in a second study, on T cells expressing NK-cell markers. As that study records: 5'RACE template switching with UMIs generated TCR beta cDNA.

This sample comprised CD8+ T cells sorted from PBMCs, obtained about 11 days after vaccination. These TCRs come from a man in his fifties who received an inactivated influenza vaccine.

This clonotype was counted at least ten times. The chain carries TRBV27 and TRBJ2-3; a weak D match, TRBD2 (6 bases). Per germline, CDR1 MNHEY and CDR2 SMNVEV (reference sequence). The CDR3 is 16 amino acids. V was trimmed by 1 base and J by 2 bases, leaving 13 bases between them. CDR3 region: CASSLYPGEVTDTQYF. The DNA for the CDR3 is TGTGCCAGCAGTTTATACCCGGGAGAAGTCACAGATACGCAGTATTTT.

V is TRBV19 and J is TRBJ1-1, with unresolved D. The CDR3 spans 14 residues. V dropped 3 bases and J dropped 2 bases, with 10 bases sitting between them. CDR1 LNHDA and CDR2 SQIVND come from the germline V gene (reference sequence). CDR3 protein: CASSIGVPNTEAFF. The CDR3 nucleotides are TGTGCCAGTAGTATCGGGGTCCCCAACACTGAAGCTTTCTTT.

The chain couples TRBV7-6 to TRBJ2-1; 7 nucleotides agree with TRBD1. The V segment lost 1 base and the J segment 5 bases; nucleotides outside the gene matches: 2. Looked up from germline, CDR1 is SGHVS and CDR2 is FNYEAQ. There are 14 residues in the CDR3. As DNA, the CDR3 is TGTGCCAGCAGCTTAGAGGGACAGAACAATGAGCAGTTCTTC. Translation gives CASSLEGQNNEQFF.

The table lists this clonotype with many counts. V usage is TRBV3-1 and J usage is TRBJ2-1; D call uncertain. Germline V gene lookup returns CDR1 LGHDT and CDR2 YNNKEL (reference sequence). The CDR3 is 13 amino acids. V lost 1 base to trimming and J lost 8 bases, with 9 bases between them. CDR3 protein: CASSQVLSDEQFF. CDR3 bases: TGTGCCAGCAGCCAAGTCCTCTCGGATGAGCAGTTCTTC.

This clonotype occurred a few times. The chain combines TRBV25-1 with TRBJ2-7, with D possibly TRBD1 on 6 matching bases. CDR1 MGHDK and CDR2 SYGVNS come from the germline V gene. V gave up 7 bases and J gave up 0 bases, with 28 bases separating them. The CDR3 is 19 amino acids. The CDR3 DNA is TGTGCCAGCAAGGGGCCCTCGGCAGGGGTGGGGGCAAGCTCCTACGAGCAGTACTTC. Its protein product is CASKGPSAGVGASSYEQYF.

This clonotype was seen only a few times. V and J are TRBV25-1 and TRBJ2-1; D is ambiguous. Germline-derived CDR1 and CDR2 are MGHDK and SYGVNS. V lost 8 bases and J lost 8, with 10 bases in between. The CDR3 has 11 residues. The CDR3 sequence: CASQLYDEQFF. The CDR3 DNA reads as TGTGCCAGCCAACTCTATGATGAGCAGTTCTTC. Variable domain in full (rest from reference TRBV25-1 and TRBJ2-1): EADIYQTPRYLVIGTGKKITLECSQTMGHDKMYWYQQDPGMELHLIHYSYGVNSTEKGDLSSESTVSRIRTEHFPLTLESARPSHTSQYLCASQLYDEQFFGPGTRLTVL.

The J gene is TRBJ2-2, the V gene TRBV6-5; D is ambiguous. V gave up 2 bases and J gave up 1 base, with 5 bases separating them. The CDR3 covers 14 residues. CDR1 is MNHEY, CDR2 SVGAGI, per germline. The CDR3 spells CASSYTRNTGELFF. DNA for the CDR3: TGTGCCAGCAGTTACACCAGGAACACCGGGGAGCTGTTTTTT.

This clonotype was counted at least ten times. V usage is TRBV12-3 or TRBV12-4 and J usage is TRBJ2-3; either TRBD1 or TRBD2 may supply D (5 bases each). The CDR3 is 15 residues long. Trimming pared 3 bases from V and 1 base from J, leaving 11 bases between. CDR3: CASSLGETGTDTQYF. CDR3 DNA: TGTGCCAGCAGTTTGGGGGAGACCGGCACAGATACGCAGTATTTT.

This clonotype was recorded at least ten times. The J gene is TRBJ2-7, the V gene TRBV7-6, with 13 bases identical to TRBD2. The CDR3 has 15 residues. Germline-derived CDR1 and CDR2 are SGHVS and FNYEAQ. V gave up 5 bases and J gave up 2 bases; unmatched junction bases: 3. CDR3 nucleotides: TGTGCCAGCAGCCCCGGGACTAGCGGGGCCTACGAGCAGTACTTC. The encoded protein is CASSPGTSGAYEQYF.

This clonotype has a count of ten or more. The chain couples TRBV28 to TRBJ1-5; D remains unclear. The CDR3 has 12 residues. V was clipped by 5 bases and J by 4 bases, with 6 bases between them. Germline V gene sequence: CDR1 MDHEN, CDR2 SYDVKM. In DNA form, the CDR3 reads TGTGCCAGCAGTCAGGTTAATCAGCCCCAGCATTTT. Encoded protein: CASSQVNQPQHF.

This clonotype was seen at least ten times. The rearrangement joins TRBV29-1 to TRBJ2-1, with D perhaps matching TRBD1 (5 bases). This CDR3 region has 15 residues. Per germline, CDR1 SQVTM and CDR2 ANQGSEA. Trimming took off 4 bases at V and 2 bases at J, with 15 bases between the two ends. CDR3 protein: CSVGLRGVPYNEQFF. The CDR3 DNA reads as TGCAGCGTTGGGCTAAGGGGTGTCCCCTACAATGAGCAGTTCTTC.

The chain uses TRBV4-2 and TRBJ2-7; a possible D gene is TRBD1 (5 bases). The CDR3 sequence is 15 residues long. V was cut by 2 bases and J by 5 bases, with 16 bases left in between. Germline V gene lookup returns CDR1 LGHNA and CDR2 YNFKEQ. CDR3 coding DNA: TGTGCCAGCAGCCAACAGGGAAGGGGATCCGACGAGCAGTACTTC. Amino acid sequence: CASSQQGRGSDEQYF.

Only a few counts were recorded for this clonotype. The chain carries TRBV6-2 or TRBV6-3 and TRBJ2-7, with D possibly TRBD1 on 5 matching bases. The V gene's germline CDR1 is MNHEY and CDR2 SVGEGT. The ends were cut back, 2 bases at V and 6 bases at J, with 11 bases in the middle. The CDR3 has 13 residues. The CDR3 protein is CASSYGAATEQYF. The CDR3, as DNA: TGTGCCAGCAGTTACGGGGCGGCTACCGAGCAGTACTTC.

This clonotype was picked up many times. The chain has TRBV6-5 and TRBJ2-2, with unresolved D. The germline CDR1 and CDR2 sequences are MNHEY and SVGAGI. CDR3 size: 11 residues. Trimming shortened V by 5 bases and J by 8 bases, and 6 bases separated the two germline ends. The CDR3 loop is CASSATGELFF. For the CDR3, the DNA is TGTGCCAGCAGTGCGACAGGGGAGCTGTTTTTT.

This sequence joins TRBV12-3 or TRBV12-4 and TRBJ2-5; either TRBD1 or TRBD2 may supply D (6 bases each). The CDR3 has 16 amino acids. Trimming took 1 base from V and 5 from J, leaving 17 bases between them. CDR3 region: CASSLVSTVGGETQYF. The CDR3 nucleotides are TGTGCCAGCAGTTTAGTTTCCACGGTAGGGGGGGAGACCCAGTACTTC.

This chain joins TRBV6-1 and TRBJ2-7; D not resolved. Germline V gene sequence: CDR1 MNHNS, CDR2 SASEGT. Trimming cost V 4 bases and J 1 base, with 11 bases left between them. This CDR3 is 14 amino acids long. CDR3 sequence reads: CASSGVRASYEQYF. The CDR3 nucleotides are TGTGCCAGCAGTGGGGTAAGGGCTTCCTACGAGCAGTACTTC.

The chain uses TRBV29-1 and TRBJ1-4; tentative D call: TRBD1 (6 bases). CDR3 size: 12 residues. Germline CDR1 is SQVTM and CDR2 is ANQGSEA. Between the trimmed V and J ends, which lost 5 bases and 8 bases, there was a span of 12 bases. CDR3 coding DNA: TGCAGCGTTCCAGGGGCGGGGGAAAAACTGTTTTTT. Translation: CSVPGAGEKLFF. The entire variable domain, with the rest obtained from reference TRBV29-1 and TRBJ1-4, is as follows: SAVISQKPSRDICQRGTSLTIQCQVDSQVTMMFWYRQQPGQSLTLIATANQGSEATYESGFVIDKFPISRPNLTFSTLTVSNMSPEDSSIYLCSVPGAGEKLFFGSGTQLSVL.

This clonotype was detected a few times. The chain joins TRBV24-1 to TRBJ2-3; 8 positions agree with TRBD2. The germline V gene has CDR1 KGHDR and CDR2 SFDVKD. V gave up 3 bases and J gave up 4 bases; unmatched junction bases: 8. The CDR3 sequence is 16 residues long. CDR3 in amino acids: CATSDLAGEGPDTQYF. The CDR3 coding sequence is TGTGCCACCAGTGATCTAGCGGGTGAGGGGCCAGATACGCAGTATTTT.

Comments on this clonotype: The junction does not match germline at one end; this may be a read error. V gene TRBV7-8 combines with J gene TRBJ2-7, with D perhaps TRBD2 (6 bases). The CDR3 loop spans 10 amino acids. Germline V CDR1 and CDR2: SGHVS, FQNEAQ. CDR3 DNA: TGTGCCAGCAGCGGGGGGAGCTTGCACTTC. It specifies CASSGGSLHF. The entire variable domain, with the rest obtained from reference TRBV7-8 and TRBJ2-7, is as follows: GAGVSQSPRYKVAKRGQDVALRCDPISGHVSLFWYQQALGQGPEFLTYFQNEAQLDKSGLPSDRFFAERPEGSVSTLKIQRTQQEDSAVYLCASSGGSLHFGPGTRLTVT.

At least ten counts were recorded for this clonotype. This chain joins TRBV15 and TRBJ2-3, with D unresolved. This CDR3 comprises 15 residues. The germline V gene has CDR1 LNHNV and CDR2 YYDKDF (reference sequence). V lost 8 bases and J lost 1, with 16 bases in between. As DNA, the CDR3 is TGTGCCACCGATCACTTCACCTCTGGCACAGATACGCAGTATTTT. Protein sequence: CATDHFTSGTDTQYF.

The chain joins TRBV15 to TRBJ2-1, with 10 positions matching TRBD2. V shed 1 base, J shed 8 bases, and the junction held 8 bases outside the gene matches. Germline assignment: CDR1 LNHNV and CDR2 YYDKDF (reference sequence). The CDR3 is 16 residues long. The CDR3 protein is CATSRGYSGGSDEQFF. The CDR3 coding sequence is TGTGCCACCAGCAGAGGATATAGCGGGGGGTCAGATGAGCAGTTCTTC.

This clonotype was observed a few times. The chain uses TRBV7-9 and TRBJ2-1; D is perhaps TRBD1 (7 bases). The germline gives CDR1 SEHNR, CDR2 FQNEAQ (reference sequence). Trimming stripped 5 bases from V and 6 bases from J, with 14 bases between. The CDR3 is made up of 14 amino acids. As DNA, the CDR3 is TGTGCCAGCAGCGGGGGGACAGCCAGCAATGAGCAGTTCTTC. Its translation: CASSGGTASNEQFF.

This clonotype was picked up many times. This sequence joins TRBV2 and TRBJ2-7; the match to TRBD2 covers 8 bases. The germline V gene encodes CDR1 SNHLY and CDR2 FYNNEI. V was clipped by 6 bases and J by 3 bases; unmatched bases: 7. The CDR3 has 14 residues. Here the CDR3 DNA reads TGTGCCAGCAGCCCTAGACTAGCGAACTACGAGCAGTACTTC. It codes for CASSPRLANYEQYF. Full variable domain (outside the CDR3, taken from reference TRBV2 and TRBJ2-7): EPEVTQTPSHQVTQMGQEVILRCVPISNHLYFYWYRQILGQKVEFLVSFYNNEISEKSEIFDDQFSVERPDGSNFTLKIRSTKLEDSAMYFCASSPRLANYEQYFGPGTRLTVT.

J is TRBJ2-1 and V is TRBV7-9, with D hard to call. The germline V gene encodes CDR1 SEHNR and CDR2 FQNEAQ (reference sequence). This CDR3 contains 15 residues. Deletions cut 0 bases from V and 9 bases from J, with 15 bases between. CDR3 loop: CASSLAGYDSGEQFF. The CDR3 DNA sequence: TGTGCCAGCAGCTTAGCAGGATACGATAGTGGTGAGCAGTTCTTC.

The J gene is TRBJ2-7, the V gene TRBV28; TRBD1 agrees at 8 bases. V trimming: 5 bases; J trimming: 0 bases; junction bases outside the gene matches: 18. CDR1 is MDHEN, CDR2 SYDVKM, per germline. This CDR3 is built from 19 residues. The CDR3 nucleotides read TGTGCCAGCAGTCTGGAATTGGGCAGGGGGCCGGGTACCTCCTACGAGCAGTACTTC. Its protein product is CASSLELGRGPGTSYEQYF.

This clonotype was detected a few times. The rearrangement links TRBV29-1 to TRBJ2-7; possibly TRBD2 for D (5 bases). The CDR3 is 13 amino acids. Trimming stripped 6 bases from V and 0 bases from J, with 12 bases between. In germline, CDR1 is SQVTM, CDR2 ANQGSEA. CDR3 protein: CSVDPGNSYEQYF. The CDR3 coding sequence is TGCAGCGTCGACCCGGGAAACTCCTACGAGCAGTACTTC.

There are many counts of this clonotype. J is TRBJ2-1 and V is TRBV20-1; 9 bases are a match to TRBD1. V dropped 2 bases and J dropped 8; count of bases not matched to a gene: 4. Germline CDR1 is DFQATT and CDR2 is SNEGSKA (reference sequence). CDR3 length equals 13 residues. CDR3 protein: CSARPQGAYEQFF. CDR3 sequence (DNA): TGCAGTGCTAGACCACAGGGGGCCTATGAGCAGTTCTTC.